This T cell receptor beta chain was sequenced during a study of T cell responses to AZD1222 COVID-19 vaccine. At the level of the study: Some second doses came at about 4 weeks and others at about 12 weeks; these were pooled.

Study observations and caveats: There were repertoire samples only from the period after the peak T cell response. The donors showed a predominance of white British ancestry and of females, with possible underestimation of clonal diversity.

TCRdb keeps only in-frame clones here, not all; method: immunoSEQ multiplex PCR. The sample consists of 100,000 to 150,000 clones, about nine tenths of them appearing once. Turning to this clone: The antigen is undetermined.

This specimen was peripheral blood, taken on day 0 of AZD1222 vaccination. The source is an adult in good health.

The CDR3 is CASSPRDRASGANVLTF. In DNA form, the CDR3 reads TGTGCCAGCAGCCCCCGGGACAGAGCCTCTGGGGCCAACGTCCTGACTTTC. V is TRBV7-3 and J is TRBJ2-6; 7 bases match TRBD1. The CDR3 consists of 17 residues. Germline V gene lookup returns CDR1 SGHTA and CDR2 FQGTGA. The V and J ends lost 5 bases and 0 bases, in that order; junction bases with no gene match: 7.